This T cell receptor (beta chain) was sequenced in a study of blood T cells in healthy people across ages. The study, taken as a whole, reports: A roughly linear age-dependent decrease characterized TCR beta diversity per million T cells. Calculation of diversity from one million T cells yielded estimates considered to be underestimates. The study found more naive CD4+ cells and higher diversity in long-lived than aged donors.

V lost 0 bases and J lost 6; bases outside the gene matches: 10. This CDR3 has 17 residues. Per the germline V gene, CDR1 is MGHRA and CDR2 is YSYEKL. Next came a second PCR, run for roughly 6 to 11 cycles, which used a sample-barcoded 5' primer along with a J-beta primer mix. Via MiXCR, TCRdb re-called the 5' RACE reads, giving one row per CDR3 protein. The data hold roughly 1.5 million distinct CDR3 sequences, with approximately 43% observed a single time. This clonotype has a handful of counts. Its antigen remains unknown. Isolation per sample recovered at least 7 million PBMCs. The chain uses TRBV4-1 and TRBJ2-1, with 8 bases matching TRBD2. The material sequenced was blood. The source of this sequence is a woman aged 18-30 years in good health. CDR3 protein: CASSQENLAGSINEQFF. CDR3 coding DNA: TGCGCCAGCAGCCAAGAAAACTTAGCGGGGAGCATCAATGAGCAGTTCTTC.